One T cell receptor beta chain is described in this entry. The target of this receptor is not known. Qualities for individual bases were not recorded, and no much larger clone is one base off. The healthy control group was made up of around 40 blood donors, and the Finnish Red Cross blood service supplied their buffy coats. All TCR-sequenced material derived from peripheral blood: patient blood samples and healthy donor buffy coats. Ficoll-Hypaque gradient centrifugation was used to isolate peripheral blood mononuclear cells. Magnetic purification was used to isolate CD4+ cells from the buffy coats of the healthy controls. The Gentra Puregene Cell and Tissue kit was used to extract genomic DNA, and a Qubit 2.0 fluorometer was used to measure the amount of genomic DNA. The CDR3 has 14 amino acids, counting the end cysteine and phenylalanine. Of all the DNA, just the CDR3 is kept, 42 bases in frame from base 1. The V end loses 4 bases and the J end loses 2 bases, and a stretch of 8 bases separates them. Reading the germline V gene gives CDR1 LGHNA and CDR2 YNFKEQ.

The sample comes from a study of STAT5B mutations in CD4+ large granular lymphocyte leukemia (dated by TCRdb to between 2020 and 2023). Describing the broader study: Among healthy controls, the CDR3 'QG' motif was associated with a particular HLA allele. TCRbeta repertoires of CD4+ T-cell large granular lymphocyte leukemia patients were compared with those of healthy blood donors. The purity of purified fractions was confirmed by flow cytometry on FACSCanto II or FACSVerse to exceed 95% among lymphocytes.

Results and caveats for the whole study, not just this receptor: CD4-sorted patient repertoires appeared more clonal than healthy CD4+ repertoires, and this difference persisted after removing the putative leukemic clones. The data were not HLA-matched, and the higher clonality in CD4+ T-LGLL than in CD8+ T-LGLL could be due to the relatively small sample size. Main leukemic clonotypes were private to each patient, although over 20% appeared at low frequency in other patients' non-leukemic repertoires. TRBV06-family usage was enriched among the top patient clones (8/27) compared with healthy controls (2/35).

TCRbeta rearrangements were sequenced from genomic DNA using the immunoSEQ assay at survey resolution. The authors' pipeline ran thus. In the TCR sequencing data, the lowest productive clonotype frequency that could be detected was 2.59 x 10-5. Analyses included only productive TCRbeta rearrangements, meaning complete and in-frame sequences. Sample clonality was computed as Simpson clonality in the immunoSEQ Analyzer version 3.0. Based on frequency, clones were grouped as very rare, small, medium, large (1-20%) or hyperexpanded (>20%). Generation probabilities were estimated with OLGA 1.2.3, V-gene circos plots were made with VDJtools, specificities were looked up in VDJdb, and CDR3 motifs were identified with GLIPH. Here the immuneACCESS table is served through TCRdb, limited to in-frame sequences with V and J called. Missing clones are a known gap in these copies; in checked studies unresolved V genes cover under half, and the rest lacks a known reason. The V and J calls and clone size are taken from that table; D and trimming were inferred from the DNA. The sample records fewer than 25,000 clones, roughly 84% of which are singletons. Less than 15% of the sample goes to the ten largest clones.

The receptor comes from a human donor in good health. The rearranged segments are TRBV4-2 and TRBJ2-2, with no reliable assignment of the D segment. Specimen: CD4+ T cells from blood buffy coats. The CDR3 protein sequence reads: CASSLRANTGELFF. The nucleotide sequence reads TGTGCCAGCAGCCTCCGGGCTAACACCGGGGAGCTGTTTTTT.